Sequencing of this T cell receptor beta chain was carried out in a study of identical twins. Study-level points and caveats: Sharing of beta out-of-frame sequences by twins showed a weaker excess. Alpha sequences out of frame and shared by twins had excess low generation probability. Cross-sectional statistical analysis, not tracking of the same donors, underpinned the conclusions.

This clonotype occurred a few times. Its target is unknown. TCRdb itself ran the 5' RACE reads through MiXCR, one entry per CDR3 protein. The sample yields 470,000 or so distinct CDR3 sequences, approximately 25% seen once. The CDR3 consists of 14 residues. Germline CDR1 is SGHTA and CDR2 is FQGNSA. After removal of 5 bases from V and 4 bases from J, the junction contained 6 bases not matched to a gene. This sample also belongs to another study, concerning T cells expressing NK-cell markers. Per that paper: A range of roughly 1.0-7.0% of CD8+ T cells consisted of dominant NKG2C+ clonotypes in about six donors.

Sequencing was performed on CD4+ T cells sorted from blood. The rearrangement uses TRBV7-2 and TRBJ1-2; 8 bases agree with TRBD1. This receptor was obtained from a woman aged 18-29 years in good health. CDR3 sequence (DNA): TGTGCCAGCAGCGAAACCGGACAGGGCTATGGCTACACCTTC. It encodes CASSETGQGYGYTF. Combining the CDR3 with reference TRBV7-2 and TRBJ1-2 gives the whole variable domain GAGVSQSPSNKVTEKGKDVELRCDPISGHTALYWYRQSLGQGLEFLIYFQGNSAPDKSGLPSDRFSAERTGGSVSTLTIQRTQQEDSAVYLCASSETGQGYGYTFGSGTRLTVV.